The rows below give T cell receptor beta chains drawn from one sample of a study of blood T cell repertoires in COVID-19. Sequenced by immunoSEQ multiplex PCR; TCRdb stores in-frame clones only, minus some. Of approximately 130,000 clones listed, more than 65% are singletons. The sample comprised peripheral blood. These receptors were taken from a human donor in a cohort sampled during active COVID-19. Each CDR3 is given with its conserved first and last residue. Fields, in order: clone size, V gene, J gene, CDR3 protein. Expanded clones are given a class, and other clones once, few, many or no size at all.

clone size: .; V gene: TRBV4-1; J gene: TRBJ1-3; CDR3 protein: CASSQVPPGQISPRNTIYF
clone size: .; V gene: TRBV4-3; J gene: TRBJ1-2; CDR3 protein: CASSQGKGEANYGYTF
clone size: few; V gene: TRBV7-2; J gene: TRBJ1-1; CDR3 protein: CASSWVGGRDTEAFF
clone size: .; V gene: TRBV30; J gene: TRBJ2-1; CDR3 protein: CAWNTLGAGGPNSEQFF
clone size: few; V gene: TRBV5-1; J gene: TRBJ1-2; CDR3 protein: CASSLDPEINYGYTF
clone size: many; V gene: TRBV16; J gene: TRBJ1-2; CDR3 protein: CASSERRDGYTF
clone size: few; V gene: TRBV2; J gene: TRBJ1-1; CDR3 protein: CASSLVRNTEAFF
clone size: .; V gene: TRBV11-3; J gene: TRBJ2-3; CDR3 protein: CASSLGRQGTDTQYF
clone size: .; V gene: TRBV3-1/TRBV3-2; J gene: TRBJ2-1; CDR3 protein: CASGVAGAYNEQFF
clone size: once; V gene: TRBV2; J gene: TRBJ2-1; CDR3 protein: CASRGTRDEQFF
clone size: .; V gene: TRBV7-8; J gene: TRBJ1-2; CDR3 protein: CASSRTGGYGYTF
clone size: .; V gene: TRBV12-3/TRBV12-4; J gene: TRBJ2-5; CDR3 protein: CASSRQGRETQYF
clone size: .; V gene: TRBV4-3; J gene: TRBJ1-2; CDR3 protein: CASSQELILNYGYTF
clone size: .; V gene: TRBV19; J gene: TRBJ1-2; CDR3 protein: CASRDARGGPYGYTF
clone size: .; V gene: TRBV7-3; J gene: TRBJ1-4; CDR3 protein: CASSPQRGSTTNEKLFF
clone size: .; V gene: TRBV7-9; J gene: TRBJ2-7; CDR3 protein: CASSQTGSSYEQYF
clone size: .; V gene: TRBV6-5; J gene: TRBJ2-3; CDR3 protein: CASSYGRAWTGDTQYF
clone size: few; V gene: TRBV28; J gene: TRBJ1-5; CDR3 protein: CASSSIGDRGNQPQHF
clone size: .; V gene: TRBV9; J gene: TRBJ1-1; CDR3 protein: CASSVWDRPMNTEAFF
clone size: few; V gene: TRBV3-1/TRBV3-2; J gene: TRBJ2-2; CDR3 protein: CASSLGTPLLGELFF
clone size: .; V gene: TRBV24-1; J gene: TRBJ1-2; CDR3 protein: CATSDSRAQGVLGGYTF
clone size: .; V gene: TRBV6-5; J gene: TRBJ1-1; CDR3 protein: CASRPGTAMNTEAFF
clone size: .; V gene: TRBV11-1; J gene: TRBJ2-5; CDR3 protein: CASSTGGSKETQYF
clone size: .; V gene: TRBV5-4; J gene: TRBJ2-3; CDR3 protein: CASSQRLAGGVADTQYF
clone size: .; V gene: TRBV10-3; J gene: TRBJ2-7; CDR3 protein: CAISEFERGVEQYF
clone size: .; V gene: TRBV11-2; J gene: TRBJ1-5; CDR3 protein: CASSLLSGSNQPQHF